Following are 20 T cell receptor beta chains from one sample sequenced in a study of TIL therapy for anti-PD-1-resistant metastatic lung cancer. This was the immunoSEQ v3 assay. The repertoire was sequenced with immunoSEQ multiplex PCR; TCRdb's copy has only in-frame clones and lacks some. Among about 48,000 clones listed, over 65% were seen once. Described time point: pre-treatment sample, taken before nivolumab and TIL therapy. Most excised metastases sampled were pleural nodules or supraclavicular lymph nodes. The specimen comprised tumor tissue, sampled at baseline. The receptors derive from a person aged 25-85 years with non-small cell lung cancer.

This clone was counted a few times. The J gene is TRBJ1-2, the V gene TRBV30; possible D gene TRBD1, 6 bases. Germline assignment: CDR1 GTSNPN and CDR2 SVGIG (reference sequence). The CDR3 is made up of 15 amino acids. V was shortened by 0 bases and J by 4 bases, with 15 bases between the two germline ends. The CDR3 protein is CAWSVFGQPIYGYTF. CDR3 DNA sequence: TGTGCCTGGAGTGTTTTCGGACAGCCGATCTATGGCTACACCTTC.

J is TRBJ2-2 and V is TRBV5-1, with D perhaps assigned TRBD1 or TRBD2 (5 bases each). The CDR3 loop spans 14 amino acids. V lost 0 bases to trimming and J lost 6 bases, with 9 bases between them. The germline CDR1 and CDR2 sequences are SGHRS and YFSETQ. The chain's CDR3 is CASSLGEGPGELFF. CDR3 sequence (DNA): TGCGCCAGCAGCTTGGGCGAGGGACCCGGGGAGCTGTTTTTT. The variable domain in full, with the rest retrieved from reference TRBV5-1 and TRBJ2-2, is KAGVTQTPRYLIKTRGQQVTLSCSPISGHRSVSWYQQTPGQGLQFLFEYFSETQRNKGNFPGRFSGRQFSNSRSEMNVSTLELGDSALYLCASSLGEGPGELFFGEGSRLTVL.

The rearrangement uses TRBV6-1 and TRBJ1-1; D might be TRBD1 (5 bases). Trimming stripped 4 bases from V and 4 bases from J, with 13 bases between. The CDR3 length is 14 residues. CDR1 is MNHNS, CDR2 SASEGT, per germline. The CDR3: CASSVAEGRTEAFF. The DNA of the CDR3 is TGTGCCAGCAGTGTTGCGGAGGGACGCACTGAAGCTTTCTTT.

CDR3 region: CAIRLADTQYF. The CDR3 DNA is TGTGCCATCAGACTAGCAGATACGCAGTATTTT. This sequence joins TRBV10-3 and TRBJ2-3; the D gene is possibly TRBD2 (5 bases). The V gene's germline CDR1 is ENHRY and CDR2 SYGVKD. V was pared by 6 bases and J by 4 bases, with 5 bases between. The CDR3 length is 11 residues.

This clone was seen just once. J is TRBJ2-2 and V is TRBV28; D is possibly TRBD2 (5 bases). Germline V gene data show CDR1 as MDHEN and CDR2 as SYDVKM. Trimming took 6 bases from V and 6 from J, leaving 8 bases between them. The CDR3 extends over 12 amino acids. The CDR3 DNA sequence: TGTGCCAGCAGGGGAGAGGCCGGGGAGCTGTTTTTT. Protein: CASRGEAGELFF.

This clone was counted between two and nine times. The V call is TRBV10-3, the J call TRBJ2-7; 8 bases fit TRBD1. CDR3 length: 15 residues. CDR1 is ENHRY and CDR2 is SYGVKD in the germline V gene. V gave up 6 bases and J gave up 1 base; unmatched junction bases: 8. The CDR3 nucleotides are TGTGCCATCAGGCCATCGGACAGGGTATCCTACGAGCAGTACTTC. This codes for CAIRPSDRVSYEQYF.

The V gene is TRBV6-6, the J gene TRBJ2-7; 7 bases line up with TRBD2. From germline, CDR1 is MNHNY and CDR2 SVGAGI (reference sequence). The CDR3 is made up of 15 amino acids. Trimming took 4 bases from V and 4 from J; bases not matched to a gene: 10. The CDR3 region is CASSSPGTTKYEQYF. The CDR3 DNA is TGTGCCAGCAGTTCACCCGGGACTACTAAATACGAGCAGTACTTC.

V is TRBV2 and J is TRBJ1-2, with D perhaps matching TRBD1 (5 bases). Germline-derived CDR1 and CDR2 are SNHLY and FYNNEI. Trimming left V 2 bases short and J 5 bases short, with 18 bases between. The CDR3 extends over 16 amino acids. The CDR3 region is CASSESGALIPYGYTF. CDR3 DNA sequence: TGTGCCAGCAGTGAATCCGGGGCTTTAATCCCATATGGCTACACCTTC.

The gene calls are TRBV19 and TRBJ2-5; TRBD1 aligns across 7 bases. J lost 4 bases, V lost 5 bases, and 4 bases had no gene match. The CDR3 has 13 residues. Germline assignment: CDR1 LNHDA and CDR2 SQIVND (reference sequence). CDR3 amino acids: CASSLRGRETQYF. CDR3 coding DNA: TGTGCCAGTAGTCTCAGGGGGAGAGAGACCCAGTACTTC. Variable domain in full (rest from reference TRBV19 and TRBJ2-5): DGGITQSPKYLFRKEGQNVTLSCEQNLNHDAMYWYRQDPGQGLRLIYYSQIVNDFQKGDIAEGYSVSREKKESFPLTVTSAQKNPTAFYLCASSLRGRETQYFGPGTRLLVL.

The CDR3 loop is CASRMRGEQFF. CDR3 coding DNA: TGTGCCAGCAGAATGAGGGGAGAGCAGTTCTTC. This chain joins TRBV27 and TRBJ2-1; D tentatively reads TRBD1 or TRBD2 (5 bases each). V was shortened by 6 bases and J by 10 bases, with 10 bases between the two germline ends. Germline CDR1 and CDR2: MNHEY and SMNVEV (reference sequence). CDR3 size: 11 residues.

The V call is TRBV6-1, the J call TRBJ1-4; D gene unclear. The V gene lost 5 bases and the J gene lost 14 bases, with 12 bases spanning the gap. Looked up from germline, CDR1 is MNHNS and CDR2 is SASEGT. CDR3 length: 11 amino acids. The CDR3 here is CASSSTSRLFF. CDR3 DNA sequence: TGTGCCAGCAGTTCGACAAGTAGGCTGTTTTTT.

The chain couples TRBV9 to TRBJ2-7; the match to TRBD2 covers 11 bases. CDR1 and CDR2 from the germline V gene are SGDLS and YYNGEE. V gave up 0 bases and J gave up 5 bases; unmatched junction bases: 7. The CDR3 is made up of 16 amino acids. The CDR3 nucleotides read TGTGCCAGCAGCGTAGGGCTAGCGGGAGGTGGGGACGAGCAGTACTTC. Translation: CASSVGLAGGGDEQYF.

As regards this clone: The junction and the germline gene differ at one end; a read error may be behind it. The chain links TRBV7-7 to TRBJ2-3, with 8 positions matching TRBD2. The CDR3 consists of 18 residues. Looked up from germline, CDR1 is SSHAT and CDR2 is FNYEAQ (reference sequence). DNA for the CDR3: TGTGCTAGCAGCTTAGGTATCCGGGGGGGCCCGGAGACAGATACGCAGTATTTT. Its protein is CASSLGIRGGPETDTQYF.

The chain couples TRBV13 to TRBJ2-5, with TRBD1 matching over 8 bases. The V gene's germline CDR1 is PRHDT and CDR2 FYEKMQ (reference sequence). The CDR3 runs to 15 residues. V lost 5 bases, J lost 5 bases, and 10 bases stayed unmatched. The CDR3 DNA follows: TGTGCCAGCAGCACATCACAGGGGGTTGGCGAGACCCAGTACTTC. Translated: CASSTSQGVGETQYF. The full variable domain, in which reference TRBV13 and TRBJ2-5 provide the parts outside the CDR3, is AAGVIQSPRHLIKEKRETATLKCYPIPRHDTVYWYQQGPGQDPQFLISFYEKMQSDKGSIPDRFSAQQFSDYHSELNMSSLELGDSALYFCASSTSQGVGETQYFGPGTRLLVL.

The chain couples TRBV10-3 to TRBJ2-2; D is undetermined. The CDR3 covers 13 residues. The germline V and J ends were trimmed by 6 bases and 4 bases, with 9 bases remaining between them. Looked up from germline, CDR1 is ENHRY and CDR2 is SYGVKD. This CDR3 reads CAIRPPGTGELFF. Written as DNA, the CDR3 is TGTGCCATCAGGCCCCCGGGCACCGGGGAGCTGTTTTTT.

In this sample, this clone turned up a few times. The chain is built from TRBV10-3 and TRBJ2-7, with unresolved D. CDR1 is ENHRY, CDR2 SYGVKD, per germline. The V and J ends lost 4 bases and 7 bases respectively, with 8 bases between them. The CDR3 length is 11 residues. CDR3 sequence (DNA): TGTGCCATCAGTGCCGGGCGGGAGCAGTACTTC. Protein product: CAISAGREQYF.

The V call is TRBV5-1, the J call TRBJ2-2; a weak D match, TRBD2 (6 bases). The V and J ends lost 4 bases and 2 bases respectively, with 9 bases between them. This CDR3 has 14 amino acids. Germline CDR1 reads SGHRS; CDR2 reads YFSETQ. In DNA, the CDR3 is TGCGCCAGCAGCGCCGGGAGAAACACCGGGGAGCTGTTTTTT. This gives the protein CASSAGRNTGELFF.

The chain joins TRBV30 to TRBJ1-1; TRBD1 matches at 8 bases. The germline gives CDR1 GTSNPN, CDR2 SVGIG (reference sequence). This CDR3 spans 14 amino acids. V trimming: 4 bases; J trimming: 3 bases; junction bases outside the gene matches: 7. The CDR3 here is CAWTPGGRYTEAFF. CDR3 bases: TGTGCCTGGACCCCAGGGGGCAGGTACACTGAAGCTTTCTTT. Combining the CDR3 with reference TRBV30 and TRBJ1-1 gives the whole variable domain SQTIHQWPATLVQPVGSPLSLECTVEGTSNPNLYWYRQAAGRGLQLLFYSVGIGQISSEVPQNLSASRPQDRQFILSSKKLLLSDSGFYLCAWTPGGRYTEAFFGQGTRLTVV.

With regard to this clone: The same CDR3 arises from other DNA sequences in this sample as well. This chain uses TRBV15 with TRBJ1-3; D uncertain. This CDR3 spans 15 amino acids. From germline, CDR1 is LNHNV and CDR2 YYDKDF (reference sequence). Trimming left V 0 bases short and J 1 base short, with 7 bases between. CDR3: CATSRDLGSGNTIYF. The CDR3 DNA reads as TGTGCCACCAGCAGAGATTTGGGGTCTGGAAACACCATATATTTT.

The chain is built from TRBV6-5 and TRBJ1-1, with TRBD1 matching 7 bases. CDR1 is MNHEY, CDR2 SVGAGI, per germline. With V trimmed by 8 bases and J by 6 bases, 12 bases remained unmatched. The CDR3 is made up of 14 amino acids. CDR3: CASYLAQGIAEAFF. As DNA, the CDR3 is TGTGCCAGCTACTTAGCACAGGGGATCGCTGAAGCTTTCTTT.